Listed here is a single T cell receptor beta chain. In the original workflow: Amplification of reference gene primers was used by the study to estimate nucleated cell counts. Sequencing used immunoSEQ multiplex PCR; TCRdb keeps in-frame clones, though not all of them. V and J calls and clone size follow that table, whereas D and trimming were derived from the DNA. Seen here are roughly 36,000 clones, approximately 87% observed once, and the top ten hold approximately 25%. The data derive from a study of blood T cell repertoires in COVID-19. Across the whole study: The analysed material was cDNA or gDNA that came from T cells, B-cell-depleted T cells, or PBMCs.

The germline V gene has CDR1 SGHRS and CDR2 YFSETQ. CDR3 length: 17 residues. V lost 0 bases, J lost 7 bases, and 21 bases lay in between. The clonotype was recovered from a man in his fifties or sixties with active or convalescent COVID-19. Sequencing was carried out using peripheral blood. The chain carries TRBV5-1 and TRBJ2-3; TRBD1 might be the D (6 bases). The CDR3 protein is CASSLGATGYSIHTQYF. In nucleotides, the CDR3 is TGCGCCAGCAGCTTGGGGGCGACAGGATATAGCATCCATACGCAGTATTTT.